The 24 T cell receptor beta chains below come from one sample, sequenced in a study of T cell repertoires in cytomegalovirus infection (dated by TCRdb to about 2019). The run used an Illumina HiSeq 1500. The public reads were reanalyzed by TCRdb: fastp trimming at Q25, MiXCR alignment, in-frame beta chains only. Duplicate CDR3 protein sequences are folded into a single record with the most common DNA and genes. The table for this sample lists more than 350,000 distinct CDR3 sequences; about 33% of them were counted only once. Of the sample, around 15% is held by the ten largest clones. The material sequenced was PBMCs. The receptor source for this set is a human donor in good health (CMV status not recorded). Some clones in this sample may be carry-over from other donors' samples.

The genes are TRBV7-6 and TRBJ2-2; D perhaps matches TRBD1 (6 bases). The CDR3 consists of 16 residues. Deletions cut 0 bases from V and 1 base from J, with 9 bases between. Germline-derived CDR1 and CDR2 are SGHVS and FNYEAQ. The CDR3 is CASSLAGAMNTGELFF. The CDR3 DNA is TGTGCCAGCAGCTTAGCGGGGGCGATGAACACCGGGGAGCTGTTTTTT. The full variable domain, its missing parts supplied by reference TRBV7-6 and TRBJ2-2, is GAGVSQSPRYKVTKRGQDVALRCDPISGHVSLYWYRQALGQGPEFLTYFNYEAQQDKSGLPNDRFSAERPEGSISTLTIQRTEQRDSAMYRCASSLAGAMNTGELFFGEGSRLTVL.

This clonotype was seen a handful of times. The chain recombines TRBV7-8 with TRBJ2-5, with 8 bases aligning to TRBD1. Trimming at V came to 6 bases and at J to 1 base, leaving 10 bases not matched to a gene. The CDR3 sequence is 16 residues long. Germline assignment: CDR1 SGHVS and CDR2 FQNEAQ. CDR3: CASRTTGEPIQETQYF. The DNA of the CDR3 is TGTGCCAGCAGGACGACAGGGGAACCGATCCAAGAGACCCAGTACTTC.

This clonotype was found once. This sequence joins TRBV2 and TRBJ2-5; 13 positions agree with TRBD2. The CDR3 runs 17 residues. V dropped 4 bases and J dropped 5; count of bases not matched to a gene: 10. Looked up from germline, CDR1 is SNHLY and CDR2 is FYNNEI. The CDR3 sequence is CASSGKKGLAGYETQYF. The CDR3 DNA is TGTGCCAGCAGTGGAAAGAAGGGACTAGCGGGGTATGAGACCCAGTACTTC.

This clonotype was found many times. V and J are TRBV7-8 and TRBJ1-2, with 7 bases fitting TRBD1. The V segment lost 6 bases and the J segment 7 bases; nucleotides outside the gene matches: 11. Germline-derived CDR1 and CDR2 are SGHVS and FQNEAQ. The CDR3 is made up of 14 amino acids. The CDR3 DNA sequence: TGTGCCAGCAGGGACCCGGGACAGATTCGTGGCTACACCTTC. It specifies CASRDPGQIRGYTF.

The rearrangement joins TRBV7-2 to TRBJ2-1; 12 bases agree with TRBD2. The CDR3 contains 14 residues. The V segment lost 3 bases and the J segment 15 bases; nucleotides outside the gene matches: 9. In germline, CDR1 is SGHTA, CDR2 FQGNSA. The DNA for the CDR3 is TGTGCCAGCAGCTTTGGCACTAGCGGGGGGCGGGGGTTCTTC. Its protein product is CASSFGTSGGRGFF.

Comments on this clonotype: It may be a read error: a sequence one base away is much more abundant. V gene TRBV12-3 or TRBV12-4 combines with J gene TRBJ2-3; 10 nucleotides match TRBD2. The CDR3 totals 18 residues. The CDR3 nucleotides read TGTGCCAGCAGCCCCCTCGCCATAGCGGGGGGAAGCACAGATGCGCAGTATTTT. Translated, it gives CASSPLAIAGGSTDAQYF.

The chain recombines TRBV5-4 with TRBJ1-2, with D perhaps matching TRBD1 (6 bases). V was shortened by 0 bases and J by 3 bases, with 15 bases between the two germline ends. Germline lookup yields CDR1 SGHNT and CDR2 YYREEE (reference sequence). The CDR3 spans 16 residues. The CDR3 region has the DNA TGTGCCAGCAGCTTGGCCAAAGGGCAGGGGTACTATGGCTACACCTTC. This sequence encodes CASSLAKGQGYYGYTF.

This clonotype was detected ten times or more. The chain joins TRBV6-6 to TRBJ1-1; 7 bases agree with TRBD1. V shed 7 bases, J shed 2 bases, and the junction held 4 bases outside the gene matches. The CDR3 totals 13 residues. The germline V gene encodes CDR1 MNHNY and CDR2 SVGAGI (reference sequence). The CDR3 DNA is TGTGCCAGCATTCGGACAGGCAACACTGAAGCTTTCTTT. This translates into CASIRTGNTEAFF.

The J gene is TRBJ1-1, the V gene TRBV5-4; D may be TRBD1 (6 bases). Per germline, CDR1 SGHNT and CDR2 YYREEE (reference sequence). The CDR3 is 14 amino acids. V lost 0 bases and J lost 3, with 9 bases in between. CDR3 nucleotide sequence: TGTGCCAGCAGCTTGGCAAACAGGGACACTGAAGCTTTCTTT. Translation: CASSLANRDTEAFF.

The rearrangement links TRBV20-1 to TRBJ2-3; D is uncertain. This CDR3 comprises 15 residues. Germline V gene sequence: CDR1 DFQATT, CDR2 SNEGSKA (reference sequence). Trimming removed 4 bases at V and 0 bases at J, with 14 bases between. DNA of the CDR3: TGCAGTGCTATGAAAGGAGCGCACAGCACAGATACGCAGTATTTT. Translation: CSAMKGAHSTDTQYF.

CDR3 loop: CASSRNRDPAYEQYF. The DNA for the CDR3 is TGTGCCAGCAGCCGTAACAGGGACCCGGCCTACGAGCAGTACTTC. The gene calls are TRBV12-3 or TRBV12-4 and TRBJ2-7; tentative D call: TRBD1 (6 bases). The CDR3 loop spans 15 amino acids. Trimming removed 6 bases from V and 2 bases from J, with 17 bases in between.

The sample holds a few counts of this clonotype. The rearrangement links TRBV12-3 or TRBV12-4 to TRBJ2-3, with 10 bases matching TRBD2. V dropped 1 base and J dropped 2; count of bases not matched to a gene: 6. The CDR3 spans 17 residues. CDR3 nucleotide sequence: TGTGCCAGCAGTTTAGACCGGACTAGCGGAGACACAGATACGCAGTATTTT. Residues: CASSLDRTSGDTDTQYF.

The J gene is TRBJ2-3, the V gene TRBV11-3; D remains unclear. Trimming cost V 2 bases and J 4 bases, with 7 bases left between them. Germline CDR1 and CDR2: SGHNT and YENEEA. The CDR3 has 13 amino acids. The CDR3 is CASSLRSPDTQYF. The CDR3 coding sequence is TGTGCCAGCAGCTTAAGATCCCCAGATACGCAGTATTTT.

V gene TRBV19 combines with J gene TRBJ2-2; 8 nucleotides align to TRBD2. Germline-derived CDR1 and CDR2 are LNHDA and SQIVND (reference sequence). The J segment lost 7 bases and the V segment lost 4 bases, leaving 11 bases of the junction unmatched. CDR3 length equals 16 residues. The DNA for the CDR3 is TGTGCCAGTAGTACCCCCGGGACTAGTTGGATCGGGGAGCTGTTTTTT. It is translated as CASSTPGTSWIGELFF.

This clonotype came up a few times. The CDR3 spells CASHELAEQFF. In DNA, the CDR3 is TGTGCCAGCCACGAGCTAGCGGAGCAGTTCTTC. The V call is TRBV6-1, the J call TRBJ2-1; possibly TRBD2 for D (6 bases). Germline CDR1 MNHNS, CDR2 SASEGT. The CDR3 runs to 11 residues. V was cut by 8 bases and J by 10 bases, with 12 bases left in between.

The chain joins TRBV6-2 or TRBV6-3 to TRBJ2-5; TRBD2 matches at 7 bases. CDR3 length equals 14 residues. V lost 7 bases to trimming and J lost 2 bases; unmatched junction nucleotides: 7. Germline-derived CDR1 and CDR2 are MNHEY and SVGEGT. DNA for the CDR3: TGTGCCAGCACCTTTCGGGGGGTTCAAGAGACCCAGTACTTC. Protein: CASTFRGVQETQYF.

This clonotype has just a few counts. The rearrangement uses TRBV7-9 and TRBJ2-2; the D gene could be TRBD1 or TRBD2 (5 bases each). This CDR3 spans 15 amino acids. Trimming removed 5 bases from V and 2 bases from J, with 12 bases in between. Germline values: CDR1 SEHNR, CDR2 FQNEAQ (reference sequence). In nucleotides, the CDR3 is TGTGCCAGCAGCATGGGGACCGCCAACACCGGGGAGCTGTTTTTT. As protein: CASSMGTANTGELFF.

This clonotype was picked up a small number of times. The chain has TRBV18 and TRBJ1-5, with unresolved D. V was cut by 1 base and J by 0 bases, with 7 bases left in between. Per the germline V gene, CDR1 is KGHSH and CDR2 is LQKENI. This CDR3 is built from 15 residues. CDR3 amino acids: CASSPQSDSNQPQHF. DNA for the CDR3: TGTGCCAGCTCACCACAGAGTGATAGCAATCAGCCCCAGCATTTT.

The chain uses TRBV7-6 and TRBJ1-2; 8 positions match TRBD1. Germline assignment: CDR1 SGHVS and CDR2 FNYEAQ. This CDR3 region has 15 residues. With 5 bases clipped from V and 3 bases from J, the junction kept 8 bases outside the gene matches. The DNA for the CDR3 is TGTGCCAGCAGCGCGACAGGGGTGGGTGACTATGGCTACACCTTC. This codes for CASSATGVGDYGYTF.

This sequence joins TRBV27 and TRBJ2-7, with TRBD2 identical over 9 bases. This CDR3 is built from 15 residues. J gave up 2 bases and V 5 bases, and 7 bases lay outside the gene matches. Germline loops: CDR1 MNHEY, CDR2 SMNVEV (reference sequence). CDR3 sequence (DNA): TGTGCCAGCAGTCCCGGACTAGCGTCAGCCTACGAGCAGTACTTC. Amino acids: CASSPGLASAYEQYF.

The chain uses TRBV27 and TRBJ2-1, with D maybe TRBD1 (6 bases). Trimming removed 3 bases from V and 3 bases from J, with 30 bases in between. This CDR3 has 21 amino acids. Germline V gives CDR1 MNHEY, CDR2 SMNVEV (reference sequence). The CDR3: CASSFLIGIQGPVRNYNEQFF. The CDR3 nucleotides are TGTGCCAGCAGTTTCCTGATTGGGATACAGGGTCCCGTGAGGAACTACAATGAGCAGTTCTTC.

The chain recombines TRBV6-6 with TRBJ2-5; D remains ambiguous. The V end lost 5 bases, the J end lost 2 bases, and 15 bases lay between the germline ends. From germline, CDR1 is MNHNY and CDR2 SVGAGI (reference sequence). CDR3 length equals 15 residues. CDR3 coding DNA: TGTGCCAGCAGTGCCGGCCGGGCCCGACAAGAGACCCAGTACTTC. Translated, it gives CASSAGRARQETQYF.

In regard to this clonotype: Relative to the germline gene, one junction end is altered; a read error may explain this. J is TRBJ2-3 and V is TRBV7-9; 8 nucleotides line up with TRBD1. The germline V gene has CDR1 SEHNR and CDR2 FQNEAQ (reference sequence). The CDR3 totals 13 residues. The CDR3 sequence: CARSPRGPDTPYF. The CDR3 nucleotides are TGTGCCAGAAGCCCCAGGGGGCCAGATACGCCGTATTTT.

The genes are TRBV15 and TRBJ2-1, with 7 bases matching TRBD2. Per germline, CDR1 LNHNV and CDR2 YYDKDF (reference sequence). The CDR3 runs 15 residues. After removal of 0 bases from V and 5 bases from J, the junction contained 4 bases not matched to a gene. The CDR3 spells CATSRDRGTNNEQFF. DNA of the CDR3: TGTGCCACCAGCAGAGATCGCGGGACTAACAATGAGCAGTTCTTC.